The 13 T cell receptor beta chains reported below all come from one sample, sequenced in a study of blood T cell repertoires in COVID-19. The data were produced by immunoSEQ multiplex PCR, yet TCRdb's version contains in-frame clones alone and is incomplete. The sample has almost 300,000 clones, about nine tenths seen once. Sequenced material: peripheral blood. The origin of the receptors is a woman in her twenties or thirties with COVID-19, enrolled during active disease.

The J gene is TRBJ2-1, the V gene TRBV9; TRBD1 agrees at 9 bases. Germline CDR1 SGDLS, CDR2 YYNGEE. V dropped 3 bases and J dropped 2; count of bases not matched to a gene: 6. The CDR3 extends over 16 amino acids. Here the CDR3 reads CASSAPDRGAYNEQFF. Here the CDR3 DNA reads TGTGCCAGCAGCGCCCCAGACAGGGGGGCCTACAATGAGCAGTTCTTC.

The genes are TRBV19 and TRBJ1-1; D may be TRBD1 (6 bases). The CDR3 length is 12 residues. Trimming took 8 bases from V and 4 from J, leaving 11 bases between them. The germline V gene encodes CDR1 LNHDA and CDR2 SQIVND (reference sequence). The CDR3 DNA reads TGTGCCAGTGTTGGGGGCTTCACTGAAGCTTTCTTT. Amino acid sequence: CASVGGFTEAFF. Filled out from reference TRBV19 and TRBJ1-1, the complete variable domain reads DGGITQSPKYLFRKEGQNVTLSCEQNLNHDAMYWYRQDPGQGLRLIYYSQIVNDFQKGDIAEGYSVSREKKESFPLTVTSAQKNPTAFYLCASVGGFTEAFFGQGTRLTVV.

Note on this clone: The junction does not match germline at one end; this may be a read error. The chain recombines TRBV6-5 with TRBJ1-1; a weak D match, TRBD1 (6 bases). The length of the CDR3 is 16 residues. Germline-derived CDR1 and CDR2 are MNHEY and SVGAGI. CDR3 coding DNA: TGTGCCAGCAGTTATTCGGGGGGGCGGTTGAACGCTGAAGCTTTCTTT. Protein product: CASSYSGGRLNAEAFF.

This chain joins TRBV11-2 and TRBJ2-7; 9 bases align to TRBD2. J was trimmed by 6 bases and V by 5 bases; bases with no gene match: 14. The germline V gene has CDR1 SGHAT and CDR2 FQNNGV. The CDR3 consists of 16 residues. CDR3 in amino acids: CASSKTQLAGQSEQYF. The CDR3 DNA sequence: TGTGCCAGCAGCAAGACCCAACTAGCGGGCCAGTCCGAGCAGTACTTC.

The chain links TRBV4-2 to TRBJ2-2; weak D call: TRBD2 (5 bases). Germline assignment: CDR1 LGHNA and CDR2 YNFKEQ. This CDR3 contains 17 residues. The V end lost 1 base, the J end lost 0 bases, and 12 bases lay between the germline ends. The CDR3 spells CASSQGRRMANTGELFF. The CDR3 bases are TGTGCCAGCAGCCAAGGCCGGAGGATGGCGAACACCGGGGAGCTGTTTTTT.

The chain employs TRBV2 and TRBJ1-5, with D maybe TRBD1 (6 bases). V was clipped by 6 bases and J by 7 bases, with 13 bases between them. The CDR3 runs 13 residues. Germline V gene lookup returns CDR1 SNHLY and CDR2 FYNNEI. Written as DNA, the CDR3 is TGTGCCAGCAGCCAGGGGATTCGGCAGCCCCAGCATTTT. Its protein product is CASSQGIRQPQHF.

The chain couples TRBV4-1 to TRBJ2-1; D might be TRBD1 (6 bases). The ends were cut back, 2 bases at V and 6 bases at J, with 14 bases in the middle. This CDR3 is built from 15 residues. Germline-derived CDR1 and CDR2 are MGHRA and YSYEKL. The chain's CDR3 is CASSQLFRGRNEQFF. CDR3 sequence (DNA): TGCGCCAGCAGCCAACTATTCAGGGGCCGCAATGAGCAGTTCTTC.

This chain joins TRBV19 and TRBJ2-7; TRBD2 agrees at 8 bases. Germline values: CDR1 LNHDA, CDR2 SQIVND (reference sequence). V was pared by 3 bases and J by 9 bases, with 10 bases of the junction left unmatched. The CDR3 extends over 14 amino acids. The CDR3 DNA sequence: TGTGCCAGTAGTATTGGAGCGGGGGAGATTAGGCAGTACTTC. As protein: CASSIGAGEIRQYF.

The rearrangement joins TRBV6-5 to TRBJ1-2; TRBD1 might be the D (6 bases). The CDR3 covers 15 residues. Germline loops: CDR1 MNHEY, CDR2 SVGAGI. The ends were cut back, 4 bases at V and 6 bases at J, with 18 bases in the middle. This CDR3 is CASSFLPGTQDGYTF. The CDR3 DNA sequence: TGTGCCAGCAGTTTCCTCCCTGGGACACAAGATGGCTACACCTTC.

As for this clone: The sample contains more than one DNA sequence encoding this CDR3. This sequence joins TRBV6-4 and TRBJ1-3, with D maybe TRBD1 (5 bases). Germline CDR1 and CDR2: MRHNA and SNTAGT. The ends were cut back, 3 bases at V and 0 bases at J, with 9 bases in the middle. The CDR3 is 15 amino acids. CDR3 region: CASSEGRSSGNTIYF. In DNA form, the CDR3 reads TGTGCCAGCAGTGAGGGGCGGAGCTCTGGAAACACCATATATTTT.

The rearrangement joins TRBV4-1 to TRBJ2-3, with 7 bases lining up with TRBD2. V shed 5 bases and J 1 base; nucleotides not matched to a gene: 9. The germline V gene has CDR1 MGHRA and CDR2 YSYEKL. The CDR3 is 16 residues long. CDR3 nucleotide sequence: TGCGCCAGCAGCGTTGGACCGGCGGGAGGCACAGATACGCAGTATTTT. Its protein is CASSVGPAGGTDTQYF.

Here the CDR3 reads CASSFAGEQYF. CDR3 coding DNA: TGTGCCAGCAGCTTTGCGGGGGAGCAGTACTTC. The chain is built from TRBV7-9 and TRBJ2-7, with D maybe TRBD2 (6 bases). This CDR3 has 11 amino acids. Per the germline V gene, CDR1 is SEHNR and CDR2 is FQNEAQ (reference sequence). V gave up 3 bases and J gave up 7 bases, with 7 bases separating them.

This chain uses TRBV5-1 with TRBJ2-5; a possible D gene is TRBD2 (5 bases). The germline V and J ends were trimmed by 3 bases and 2 bases, with 8 bases remaining between them. This CDR3 is built from 13 residues. Germline V gives CDR1 SGHRS, CDR2 YFSETQ. CDR3 region: CASSSDWQETQYF. DNA for the CDR3: TGCGCCAGCAGCTCGGACTGGCAAGAGACCCAGTACTTC. Using reference TRBV5-1 and TRBJ2-5 for the parts outside the CDR3, the full variable domain is KAGVTQTPRYLIKTRGQQVTLSCSPISGHRSVSWYQQTPGQGLQFLFEYFSETQRNKGNFPGRFSGRQFSNSRSEMNVSTLELGDSALYLCASSSDWQETQYFGPGTRLLVL.